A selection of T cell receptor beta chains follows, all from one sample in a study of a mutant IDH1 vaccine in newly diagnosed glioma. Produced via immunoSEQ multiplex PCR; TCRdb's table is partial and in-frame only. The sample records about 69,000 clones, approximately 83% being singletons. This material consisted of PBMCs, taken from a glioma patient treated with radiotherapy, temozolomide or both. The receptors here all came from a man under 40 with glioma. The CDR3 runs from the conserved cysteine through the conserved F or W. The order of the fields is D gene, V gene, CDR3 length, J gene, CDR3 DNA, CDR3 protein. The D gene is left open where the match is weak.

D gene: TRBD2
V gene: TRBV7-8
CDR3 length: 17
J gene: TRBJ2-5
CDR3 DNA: TGTGCCAGCAGCTTAGATCCAGCGGGGGGTACATTAAAGACCCAGTACTTC
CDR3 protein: CASSLDPAGGTLKTQYF

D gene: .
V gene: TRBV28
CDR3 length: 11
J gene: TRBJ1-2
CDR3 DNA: TGTGCCAGCAGTTTAAACAGTGGCTACACCTTC
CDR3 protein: CASSLNSGYTF

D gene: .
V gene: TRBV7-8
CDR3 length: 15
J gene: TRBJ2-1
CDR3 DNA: TGTGCCAGCTCCCTCCGCAGAGACCCCTTAAATGAGCAGTTCTTC
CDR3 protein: CASSLRRDPLNEQFF

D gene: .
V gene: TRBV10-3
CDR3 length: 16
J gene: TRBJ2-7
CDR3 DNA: TGTGCCATCAGTGAGTCGGACAGACTCCTCAACTGGGAGCAGTACTTC
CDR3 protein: CAISESDRLLNWEQYF

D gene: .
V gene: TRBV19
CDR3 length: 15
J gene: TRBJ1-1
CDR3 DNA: TGTGCCAGTAGGGTACAGACGCAGGTTAACACTGAAGCTTTCTTT
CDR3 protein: CASRVQTQVNTEAFF

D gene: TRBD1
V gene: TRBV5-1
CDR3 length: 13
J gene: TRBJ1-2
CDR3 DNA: TGCGCCAGCAGCTTGGGGACAGGGGATGGCTACACCTTC
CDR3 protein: CASSLGTGDGYTF

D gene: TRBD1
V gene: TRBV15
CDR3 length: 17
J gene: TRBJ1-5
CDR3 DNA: TGTGCCACCAGCAGAGATGGTACAGGGGGTCGGAATCAGCCCCAGCATTTT
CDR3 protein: CATSRDGTGGRNQPQHF

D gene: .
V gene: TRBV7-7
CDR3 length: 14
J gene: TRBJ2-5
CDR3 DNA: TGTGCCAGCAGCTTAGGGGGCCTCCAAGAGACCCAGTACTTC
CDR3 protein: CASSLGGLQETQYF

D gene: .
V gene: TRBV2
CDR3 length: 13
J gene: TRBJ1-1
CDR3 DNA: TGTGCCAGCAGCCTACAGGTGAACACTGAAGCTTTCTTT
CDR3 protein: CASSLQVNTEAFF

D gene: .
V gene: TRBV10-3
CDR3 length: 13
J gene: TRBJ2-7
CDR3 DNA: TGTGCCATCAGCTCGGACAGGACTAACGAGCAGTACTTC
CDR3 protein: CAISSDRTNEQYF